This TCR beta chain was recorded in a study of blood T cells in healthy people across ages. The CDR3 spans 16 residues. The ends lost 5 bases at V and 1 base at J; junction bases unmatched: 3. The V gene's germline CDR1 is MGHDK and CDR2 SYGVNS. This clonotype was counted between two and nine times. Primed by a sample-barcoded 5' primer and a J-beta primer mix, a second PCR proceeded for 7 to 11 cycles. One entry per CDR3 protein, called by TCRdb with MiXCR from the 5' RACE reads. The top ten hold about 38% of the sample, which has 780,000 or so distinct CDR3 sequences, about 53% seen once. Total RNA was isolated from each sample in quantities of at least 6 micrograms.

The chain couples TRBV25-1 to TRBJ2-3; the match to TRBD2 covers 13 bases. The clonotype originates from a man older than 75 in good health. The sequenced sample was blood. The CDR3 loop is CASSRLAGGGTDTQYF. As DNA, the CDR3 is TGTGCCAGCAGTAGACTAGCGGGAGGCGGCACAGATACGCAGTATTTT.